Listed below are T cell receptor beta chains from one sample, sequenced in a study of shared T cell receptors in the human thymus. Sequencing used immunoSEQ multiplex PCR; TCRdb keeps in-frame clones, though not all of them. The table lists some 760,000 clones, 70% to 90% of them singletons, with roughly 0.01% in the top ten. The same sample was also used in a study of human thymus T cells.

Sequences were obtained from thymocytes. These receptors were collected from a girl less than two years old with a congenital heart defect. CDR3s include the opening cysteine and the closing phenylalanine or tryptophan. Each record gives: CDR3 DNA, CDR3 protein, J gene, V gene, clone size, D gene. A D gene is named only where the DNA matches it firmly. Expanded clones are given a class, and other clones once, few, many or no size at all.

TGTGCCAGCAGCCCCTCGTGGTACCGAGGCCCTAACTATGGCTACACCTTC | CASSPSWYRGPNYGYTF | TRBJ1-2 | TRBV14 | . | .
TGCGCCAGCAGCCCGGCCAATGGTGTGCTAGCGGGGGGGAATGAGCAGTTCTTC | CASSPANGVLAGGNEQFF | TRBJ2-1 | TRBV5-1 | . | TRBD2
TGTGCCAGCAGGGATACGACAGGGCTGAACACTGAAGCTTTCTTT | CASRDTTGLNTEAFF | TRBJ1-1 | TRBV6-1 | . | TRBD1
TGTGCCAGCAGTTCGACAGGGACCCACGAGCAGTACTTC | CASSSTGTHEQYF | TRBJ2-7 | TRBV27 | . | TRBD1
TGTGCCAGCAGTTTATCCGAGACTCAACGAGCCCTTCTCTCTGGAAACACCATATATTTT | CASSLSETQRALLSGNTIYF | TRBJ1-3 | TRBV28 | . | .
TGTGCCAGCAGCCAGGGACAGGGCTCGAGGGGAGATGGGGACACTGAAGCTTTCTTT | CASSQGQGSRGDGDTEAFF | TRBJ1-1 | TRBV9 | few | TRBD1
TGTGCTAGTGGTTTGGACAGGGTGTTGGCTCAGCCCCAGCATTTT | CASGLDRVLAQPQHF | TRBJ1-5 | TRBV12-5 | few | .
TGTGCCAGCAGTCTCCATGCCGGGACAGGGGAAATTAACGACTATGGCTACACCTTC | CASSLHAGTGEINDYGYTF | TRBJ1-2 | TRBV28 | . | TRBD1
TGTGCCAGCAGCAACAAACATGGGGGGGACTGTAGCTCCTACGAGCAGTACTTC | CASSNKHGGDCSSYEQYF | TRBJ2-7 | TRBV21-1 | . | .
TGTGCCAGCAGCTTGGGAACAGGGGGGGGAATACGATGGACGGATGGCTACACCTTC | CASSLGTGGGIRWTDGYTF | TRBJ1-2 | TRBV7-9 | . | TRBD1
TGTGCCATCAGCGGACCCGGGGGGGCCTACAATGAGCAGTTCTTC | CAISGPGGAYNEQFF | TRBJ2-1 | TRBV10-3 | once | TRBD2
TGTGCCAGCAGCGTATGGTGGCAGGCGCGAGGCACAGATACGCAGTATTTT | CASSVWWQARGTDTQYF | TRBJ2-3 | TRBV9 | . | .
TGTGCCAGCACCACGGGAATCTCCTACAATGAGCAGTTCTTC | CASTTGISYNEQFF | TRBJ2-1 | TRBV2 | . | .
TGTGCCAGTAGTATGAGGGCCCTAAACACCGGGGAGCTGTTTTTT | CASSMRALNTGELFF | TRBJ2-2 | TRBV19 | . | .
TGTGCCAGCAGCGTAAGGGGGGGACAGGGGGCTGGTGGAAACACCATATATTTT | CASSVRGGQGAGGNTIYF | TRBJ1-3 | TRBV9 | . | TRBD1
TGTGCCAGCAGTTTCGGGGGGGTGGTCGATGAAAAACTGTTTTTT | CASSFGGVVDEKLFF | TRBJ1-4 | TRBV28 | once | .
TGCGCCAGCAGCCCTACGGGACAATCCTACAATGAGCAGTTCTTC | CASSPTGQSYNEQFF | TRBJ2-1 | TRBV5-1 | . | .
TGTGCCAGCAGTTATGAGGTAGTAGATACGCAGTATTTT | CASSYEVVDTQYF | TRBJ2-3 | TRBV5-4 | once | .
TGTGCCAGCAGAAGGTCCCGGGGGACTTTGATATCTTCTGTCGGCTACACCTTC | CASRRSRGTLISSVGYTF | TRBJ1-2 | TRBV2 | . | .
TGTGCCACCAGCAACAGGGGGCTAGAACATAGTCTGAACACTGAAGCTTTCTTT | CATSNRGLEHSLNTEAFF | TRBJ1-1 | TRBV10-3 | . | TRBD1
TGTGCCAGCAGTTACAGACCGGGACTGAGTACTGAAGCTTTCTTT | CASSYRPGLSTEAFF | TRBJ1-1 | TRBV6-5 | few | .
TGTGCCAGCAGCTTAGCAGCCGGGACTTCGAACACCGGGGAGCTGTTTTTT | CASSLAAGTSNTGELFF | TRBJ2-2 | TRBV7-9 | . | .
TGTGCCAGTAGTACAAGACAGGGTTTCACCTACGAGCAGTACTTC | CASSTRQGFTYEQYF | TRBJ2-7 | TRBV19 | few | TRBD1
TGTGCTAGCCAGACAGGGGCCGCTGGAAACACCATATATTTT | CASQTGAAGNTIYF | TRBJ1-3 | TRBV28 | . | TRBD1
TGTGCCAGCAGTTTATTCGGAGACAGGGAATACTATGGCTACACCTTC | CASSLFGDREYYGYTF | TRBJ1-2 | TRBV27 | . | TRBD1
TGTGCCAGCAGCGTAGTGGGCAGGGAGGGCGACGAGCAGTACTTC | CASSVVGREGDEQYF | TRBJ2-7 | TRBV9 | . | TRBD2